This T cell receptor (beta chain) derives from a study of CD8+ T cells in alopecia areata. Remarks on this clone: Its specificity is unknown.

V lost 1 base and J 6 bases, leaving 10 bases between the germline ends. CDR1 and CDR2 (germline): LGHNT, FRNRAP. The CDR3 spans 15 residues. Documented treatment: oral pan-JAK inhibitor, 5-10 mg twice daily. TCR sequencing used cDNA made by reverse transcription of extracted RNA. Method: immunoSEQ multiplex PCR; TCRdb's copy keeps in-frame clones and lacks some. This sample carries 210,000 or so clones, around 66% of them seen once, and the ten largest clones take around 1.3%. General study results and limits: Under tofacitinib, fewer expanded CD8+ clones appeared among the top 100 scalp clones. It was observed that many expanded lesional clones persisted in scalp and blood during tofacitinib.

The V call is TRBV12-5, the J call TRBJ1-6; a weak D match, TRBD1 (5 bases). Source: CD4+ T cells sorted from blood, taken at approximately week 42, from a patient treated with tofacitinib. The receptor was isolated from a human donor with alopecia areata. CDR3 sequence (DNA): TGTGCTAGTGGTTTGGACAGGAGGACTAATTCACCCCTCCACTTT. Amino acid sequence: CASGLDRRTNSPLHF.